The 13 T cell receptor beta chains reported below all come from one sample, sequenced in a study of blood T cell repertoires in COVID-19. Data came from immunoSEQ multiplex PCR; TCRdb stores just in-frame clones and leaves some out. In the table there are about 400,000 clones, around 92% of which are singletons. Sequenced input: PBMCs or T cells enriched from blood (not recorded which). The receptors originated from a woman aged 25 to 39 who had recovered from COVID-19.

The chain employs TRBV7-3 and TRBJ2-1; 10 bases match TRBD2. J lost 8 bases, V lost 5 bases, and 12 bases had no gene match. Per the germline V gene, CDR1 is SGHTA and CDR2 is FQGTGA. This CDR3 is built from 16 residues. In DNA form, the CDR3 reads TGTGCCAGCAGCCTCGGGGGACTAGCGCTCGTCGATGAGCAGTTCTTC. It specifies CASSLGGLALVDEQFF.

The chain employs TRBV7-9 and TRBJ2-5; 10 positions agree with TRBD1. Germline lookup yields CDR1 SEHNR and CDR2 FQNEAQ (reference sequence). V was pared by 5 bases and J by 5 bases, with 2 bases of the junction left unmatched. The CDR3 sequence is 13 residues long. CDR3 sequence reads: CASSADRGETQYF. CDR3 bases: TGTGCCAGCAGCGCGGACAGGGGGGAGACCCAGTACTTC.

This chain joins TRBV27 and TRBJ2-7; the match to TRBD2 covers 10 bases. The CDR3 loop spans 18 amino acids. V dropped 8 bases and J dropped 1; count of bases not matched to a gene: 17. CDR1 is MNHEY and CDR2 is SMNVEV in the germline V gene (reference sequence). CDR3 loop: CASYPGTSVFLRSYEQYF. CDR3 in DNA: TGTGCCAGCTATCCGGGGACTAGCGTATTTCTAAGATCCTACGAGCAGTACTTC.

The V call is TRBV5-4, the J call TRBJ2-2; 7 nucleotides align to TRBD2. Germline CDR1 and CDR2: SGHNT and YYREEE (reference sequence). V dropped 0 bases and J dropped 6; count of bases not matched to a gene: 8. The CDR3 totals 16 residues. The CDR3 nucleotides read TGTGCCAGCAGCTTGGGTGGAGCGGGAAATTCCGGGGAGCTGTTTTTT. This translates into CASSLGGAGNSGELFF.

The chain joins TRBV28 to TRBJ1-1; D gene ambiguous. CDR3 size: 15 residues. Germline CDR1 is MDHEN and CDR2 is SYDVKM. V was trimmed by 8 bases and J by 1 base, leaving 17 bases between them. For the CDR3, the DNA is TGTGCCAGCCTAACCCGCGGGTGGGAGAACACTGAAGCTTTCTTT. Translating it yields CASLTRGWENTEAFF.

This chain uses TRBV28 with TRBJ2-3, with TRBD2 matching over 15 bases. CDR1 and CDR2 from the germline V gene are MDHEN and SYDVKM. The CDR3 contains 17 residues. J gave up 4 bases and V 4 bases, and 6 bases lay outside the gene matches. The CDR3 bases are TGTGCCAGCAGTTCCCCGGGACTAGCGGGAGGCGCAGATACGCAGTATTTT. This translates into CASSSPGLAGGADTQYF.

The V gene is TRBV5-4, the J gene TRBJ1-1; the D gene is possibly TRBD1 (5 bases). Trimming shortened V by 9 bases and J by 1 base, and 13 bases separated the two germline ends. The CDR3 spans 13 residues. Per the germline V gene, CDR1 is SGHNT and CDR2 is YYREEE (reference sequence). CDR3 region: CAIRAGWNTEAFF. The CDR3 region has the DNA TGTGCCATTAGGGCAGGGTGGAACACTGAAGCTTTCTTT.

The rearrangement uses TRBV29-1 and TRBJ2-2; 10 bases line up with TRBD1. Looked up from germline, CDR1 is SQVTM and CDR2 is ANQGSEA. Trimming at V came to 1 base and at J to 4 bases, leaving 3 bases not matched to a gene. CDR3 length: 15 residues. CDR3 coding DNA: TGCAGCGTTGAAGGGACAGGGGGGGGCACCGGGGAGCTGTTTTTT. This codes for CSVEGTGGGTGELFF.

The chain carries TRBV10-1 and TRBJ2-1; D may be TRBD2 (5 bases). Trimming stripped 3 bases from V and 5 bases from J, with 14 bases between. The CDR3 is 15 amino acids. Germline CDR1 reads WNHNN; CDR2 reads SYGVQD (reference sequence). Here the CDR3 reads CASSELDGFNNEQFF. CDR3 DNA: TGCGCCAGCAGTGAACTAGACGGTTTCAACAATGAGCAGTTCTTC.

This sequence joins TRBV19 and TRBJ1-3; D unresolved. The CDR3 extends over 13 amino acids. Trimming stripped 5 bases from V and 0 bases from J, with 5 bases between. CDR1 is LNHDA, CDR2 SQIVND, per germline (reference sequence). CDR3 protein: CASSSNSGNTIYF. The CDR3 region has the DNA TGTGCCAGTAGTTCTAACTCTGGAAACACCATATATTTT. The full variable domain, in which reference TRBV19 and TRBJ1-3 provide the parts outside the CDR3, is DGGITQSPKYLFRKEGQNVTLSCEQNLNHDAMYWYRQDPGQGLRLIYYSQIVNDFQKGDIAEGYSVSREKKESFPLTVTSAQKNPTAFYLCASSSNSGNTIYFGEGSWLTVV.

The chain couples TRBV19 to TRBJ2-7, with 7 bases that match TRBD1. The germline V gene has CDR1 LNHDA and CDR2 SQIVND (reference sequence). The CDR3 contains 15 residues. Trimming at V came to 3 bases and at J to 4 bases, leaving 9 bases not matched to a gene. CDR3 sequence: CASSIKGQLHYEQYF. The CDR3 region has the DNA TGTGCCAGTAGTATTAAGGGACAGCTCCATTACGAGCAGTACTTC.

The V and J genes are TRBV28 and TRBJ1-5, with 10 bases matching TRBD1. V gave up 6 bases and J gave up 5 bases; unmatched junction bases: 7. Germline loops: CDR1 MDHEN, CDR2 SYDVKM. The CDR3 is 15 amino acids. CDR3: CASSTTGGKYQPQHF. CDR3 coding DNA: TGTGCCAGCAGCACGACAGGGGGCAAATATCAGCCCCAGCATTTT.

This chain uses TRBV11-1 with TRBJ2-1; D may be TRBD2 (5 bases). Germline loops: CDR1 SGHAT, CDR2 FQDESV (reference sequence). The CDR3 is 16 amino acids. V lost 4 bases, J lost 2 bases, and 15 bases lay in between. Here the CDR3 DNA reads TGTGCCAGCAGCTCGACTCTAGCTCGCGCCTACAATGAGCAGTTCTTC. It translates to CASSSTLARAYNEQFF.